Sequencing of this T cell receptor (beta chain) was carried out in a study of cytomegalovirus exposure and HLA in healthy donors. Looking at the study overall: The 120 validation repertoires, a later analysis reported, used the same platform as the 650 to 800 repertoires from the first cohort. Notes on the study in general: Many donors carried some public TCRs, although rarity characterized most TCR sequences. Subsequent analysis found a tendency for first-cohort TCR clusters to co-occur within the 95 to 150 validation repertoires.

Produced via immunoSEQ multiplex PCR; TCRdb's table is partial and in-frame only. In the table there are 150,000 to 200,000 clones, approximately 87% of which are singletons. The table lists this clone with a few counts. Antigen unknown. The donors formed part of the roughly 120-subject validation cohort, distinct from the approximately 670-subject first cohort. Germline lookup yields CDR1 MDHEN and CDR2 SYDVKM. The CDR3 extends over 13 amino acids. The junction had 5 bases not matched to a gene; V was cut back by 7 bases and J by 6 bases. The chain carries TRBV28 and TRBJ1-5, with 8 bases fitting TRBD1. This clonotype originated in a woman aged 25 to 45 in good health and CMV-seronegative. The sequenced material came from PBMCs. The CDR3 is CASNSGGPQPQHF. The CDR3 DNA follows: TGTGCCAGCAACTCAGGGGGCCCTCAGCCCCAGCATTTT.